The 15 T cell receptor beta chains in this list originate from one sample, sequenced in a study of beta chain features in type 1 diabetes. General study results and limits: Shortening that was moderate but significant affected the TCRB CDR3s of Type 1 diabetes patients in all four CD4+ subsets.

The antigens of these receptors remain unknown. Sequencing targeted expressed TCRB transcripts, as all isolated RNA had been reverse transcribed. The repertoire was sequenced with immunoSEQ multiplex PCR; TCRdb's copy has only in-frame clones and lacks some. The sample lists about 120,000 clones, about 17% occurring once. Sequenced: central memory CD4+ T cells from blood. These receptors all come from a man in his thirties or forties with type 1 diabetes.

A few counts support this clone. The rearrangement joins TRBV18 to TRBJ1-2; the match to TRBD1 covers 8 bases. This CDR3 contains 14 residues. The germline V gene has CDR1 KGHSH and CDR2 LQKENI. V gave up 3 bases and J gave up 6 bases; unmatched junction bases: 6. CDR3 sequence: CASSPQGAQDGYTF. CDR3 sequence (DNA): TGTGCCAGCTCACCCCAGGGGGCGCAAGATGGCTACACCTTC.

Of note for this clone: This could be a read error, since a much larger clone is one nucleotide away. The same CDR3 also results from other DNA sequences found in this sample. The chain is built from TRBV28 and TRBJ2-2; 9 positions match TRBD1. The germline V gene encodes CDR1 MDHEN and CDR2 SYDVKM. CDR3 length: 15 residues. V was pared by 5 bases and J by 5 bases, with 6 bases of the junction left unmatched. CDR3 amino acids: CASSEGGQGTGELFF. CDR3 in DNA: TGTGCCAGCAGTGAGGGGGGACAGGGAACCGGGGAGCTGTTTTTT.

Comments on this clone: A much larger clonotype is one base distant, so this may be a read error. The V and J genes are TRBV30 and TRBJ2-6, with D uncertain. Germline CDR1 reads GTSNPN; CDR2 reads SVGIG (reference sequence). CDR3 length: 14 residues. V lost 3 bases, J lost 3 bases, and 9 bases lay in between. This CDR3 is CAWRVGYGANVLTF. The DNA for the CDR3 is TGTGCCTGGAGGGTAGGCTATGGGGCCAACGTCCTGACTTTC.

This clone was found a few times. The chain links TRBV11-2 to TRBJ2-2; no firm D call. This CDR3 region has 12 residues. Trimming stripped 2 bases from V and 8 bases from J, with 6 bases between. Germline V gives CDR1 SGHAT, CDR2 FQNNGV. CDR3 sequence (DNA): TGTGCCAGCAGCTTATCGTATGGGGAGCTGTTTTTT. Amino acid sequence: CASSLSYGELFF.

The gene calls are TRBV25-1 and TRBJ2-7; 8 bases map to TRBD1. Germline V gene sequence: CDR1 MGHDK, CDR2 SYGVNS. The CDR3 length is 15 residues. J was trimmed by 2 bases and V by 3 bases; bases with no gene match: 6. The DNA of the CDR3 is TGTGCCAGCAGTGACAACAGGGGGTCGGCCTACGAGCAGTACTTC. Translating gives CASSDNRGSAYEQYF.

This chain links TRBV14 with TRBJ2-7, with 7 bases identical to TRBD1. The CDR3 covers 15 residues. V dropped 3 bases and J dropped 3; count of bases not matched to a gene: 8. CDR1 SGHDN and CDR2 FVKESK come from the germline V gene. CDR3 nucleotide sequence: TGTGCCAGCAGCCAGGCGACAGGGTTTGGCTACGAGCAGTACTTC. Translation gives CASSQATGFGYEQYF.

This chain connects TRBV10-3 to TRBJ2-3; perhaps D is TRBD1 or TRBD2 (5 bases each). Germline CDR1 reads ENHRY; CDR2 reads SYGVKD. The ends were cut back, 6 bases at V and 0 bases at J, with 13 bases in the middle. The CDR3 consists of 15 residues. The CDR3 loop reads CAISGTASSTDTQYF. In DNA, the CDR3 is TGTGCCATCAGCGGGACGGCCTCTAGCACAGATACGCAGTATTTT.

The J gene is TRBJ1-2, the V gene TRBV29-1; 8 positions match TRBD1. Per germline, CDR1 SQVTM and CDR2 ANQGSEA. V shed 4 bases and J 6 bases; nucleotides not matched to a gene: 22. The CDR3 loop spans 18 amino acids. CDR3 bases: TGCAGCGTTGGAGGGGGTAACTCGAAGGACAGGGCTGGAAATGGCTACACCTTC. Its protein product is CSVGGGNSKDRAGNGYTF.

This clone came up a few times. V gene TRBV5-4 combines with J gene TRBJ2-1, with D unclear. With 4 bases removed from V and 9 bases from J, the gap between germline ends came to 17 bases. The CDR3 spans 14 residues. CDR1 SGHNT and CDR2 YYREEE come from the germline V gene (reference sequence). The CDR3 sequence: CASSHPTPSLEQFF. DNA of the CDR3: TGTGCCAGCAGCCACCCGACTCCGTCACTTGAGCAGTTCTTC.

The chain carries TRBV4-2 and TRBJ2-1, with 10 bases lining up with TRBD1. The length of the CDR3 is 16 residues. J was trimmed by 5 bases and V by 3 bases; bases with no gene match: 7. Germline values: CDR1 LGHNA, CDR2 YNFKEQ. This CDR3 is CASSHVWDRGHNEQFF. The DNA for the CDR3 is TGTGCCAGCAGCCATGTATGGGACAGGGGCCACAATGAGCAGTTCTTC.

The chain is built from TRBV5-1 and TRBJ2-7, with D unclear. The CDR3 is 14 amino acids. V lost 3 bases and J 4 bases, leaving 14 bases between the germline ends. Germline lookup yields CDR1 SGHRS and CDR2 YFSETQ. CDR3: CASSSQPGEYEQYF. The CDR3 coding sequence is TGCGCCAGCAGCTCACAACCAGGTGAATACGAGCAGTACTTC.

The CDR3, as DNA: TGTGCCAGCAGCGTAGGGGCAGGGGAGTCTTCACCCCTCCACTTT. As protein: CASSVGAGESSPLHF. This chain uses TRBV9 with TRBJ1-6; D perhaps matches TRBD1 (6 bases). The CDR3 runs 15 residues. The germline gives CDR1 SGDLS, CDR2 YYNGEE. The V gene lost 0 bases and the J gene lost 9 bases, with 13 bases spanning the gap.

This clone occurred a few times. The V call is TRBV25-1, the J call TRBJ2-2, with 8 positions matching TRBD1. Germline CDR1 reads MGHDK; CDR2 reads SYGVNS. The CDR3 is made up of 17 amino acids. J was trimmed by 3 bases and V by 3 bases; bases with no gene match: 9. The DNA for the CDR3 is TGTGCCAGCAGTGAGGTACAGGGGGATTGGTACACCGGGGAGCTGTTTTTT. It translates to CASSEVQGDWYTGELFF.

J is TRBJ2-1 and V is TRBV7-2; TRBD2 matches at 9 bases. V was pared by 2 bases and J by 6 bases, with 5 bases of the junction left unmatched. There are 15 residues in the CDR3. In germline, CDR1 is SGHTA, CDR2 FQGNSA. CDR3: CASSLKAGGPNEQFF. In DNA form, the CDR3 reads TGTGCCAGCAGCTTAAAAGCGGGGGGCCCCAATGAGCAGTTCTTC.

This clone was recorded many times. The chain employs TRBV4-3 and TRBJ2-7, with a possible D match to TRBD2 (5 bases). Trimming removed 0 bases from V and 2 bases from J, with 11 bases in between. This CDR3 is 15 amino acids long. The germline V gene has CDR1 LGHNA and CDR2 YSLEER. The CDR3, as DNA: TGCGCCAGCAGCCAAGAACCGAGCGGTCCCTACGAGCAGTACTTC. It codes for CASSQEPSGPYEQYF.